These 2 T cell receptor beta chains share one sample of origin, sequenced in a study of T-cell memory formation after mild COVID-19. TCRdb reanalysed the 5' RACE reads using MiXCR and keeps one entry per CDR3 protein. This sample has approximately 190,000 distinct CDR3 sequences, with 15% to 20% found just once. The source material was PBMCs or a T cell subset sorted from them (not recorded which). The source is an adult woman who had mild COVID-19 (a few samples of this study predate the infection). Cell type and time point are not known.

In this sample, this clonotype turned up a few times. The chain is built from TRBV27 and TRBJ2-7; TRBD2 might be the D (6 bases). The CDR3 is 15 residues long. Germline CDR1 reads MNHEY; CDR2 reads SMNVEV (reference sequence). Trimming pared 5 bases from V and 3 bases from J, leaving 17 bases between. The CDR3 protein is CASSPARKEGYEQYF. CDR3 DNA: TGTGCCAGCAGTCCCGCCCGAAAGGAGGGCTACGAGCAGTACTTC.

The chain has TRBV5-6 and TRBJ1-2, with D tentatively TRBD1 (6 bases). This CDR3 is 16 amino acids long. The V and J ends lost 1 base and 4 bases respectively, with 17 bases between them. The germline CDR1 and CDR2 sequences are SGHDT and YYEEEE. The CDR3 loop is CASSLMNSGGSYGYTF. CDR3 nucleotides: TGTGCCAGCAGCTTGATGAATTCGGGGGGCAGCTATGGCTACACCTTC.